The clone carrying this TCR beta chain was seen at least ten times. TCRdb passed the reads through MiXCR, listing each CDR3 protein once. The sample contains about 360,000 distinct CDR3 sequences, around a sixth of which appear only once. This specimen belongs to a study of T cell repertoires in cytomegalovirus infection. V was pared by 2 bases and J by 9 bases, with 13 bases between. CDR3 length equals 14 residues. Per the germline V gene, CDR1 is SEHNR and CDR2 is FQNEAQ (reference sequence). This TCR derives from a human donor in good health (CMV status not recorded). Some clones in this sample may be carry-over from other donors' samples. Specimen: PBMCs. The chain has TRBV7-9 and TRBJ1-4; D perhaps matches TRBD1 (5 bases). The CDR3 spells CASSLSSGTQKLFF. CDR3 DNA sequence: TGTGCCAGCAGCTTAAGTTCGGGGACCCAAAAACTGTTTTTT.